This T cell receptor beta chain was found in a study of blood T cell repertoires in COVID-19. Study in general: The study drew acute and convalescent COVID-19 samples from the United States, Italy and Spain. T cells, B-cell-depleted T cells, or PBMCs supplied cDNA or gDNA.

In the original analysis: Amplification with reference gene primers provided the estimates of nucleated cell counts. Clones were read by immunoSEQ multiplex PCR, and TCRdb kept only the in-frame ones, dropping some. Clone size and the V and J calls come from that table; the DNA yielded D and trimming. The sample lists 150,000 or so clones, about 74% occurring once. The ends were cut back, 0 bases at V and 6 bases at J, with 13 bases in the middle. Looked up from germline, CDR1 is SQVTM and CDR2 is ANQGSEA. The CDR3 consists of 14 residues. The V call is TRBV29-1, the J call TRBJ2-3, with a weak D call TRBD2 (6 bases). Sequenced material: peripheral blood. The clonotype comes from a woman at least 80 years old with acute or convalescent COVID-19. The CDR3 spells CSVEDRLVRDTQYF. The CDR3 nucleotides read TGCAGCGTTGAAGACCGACTAGTTAGGGATACGCAGTATTTT.